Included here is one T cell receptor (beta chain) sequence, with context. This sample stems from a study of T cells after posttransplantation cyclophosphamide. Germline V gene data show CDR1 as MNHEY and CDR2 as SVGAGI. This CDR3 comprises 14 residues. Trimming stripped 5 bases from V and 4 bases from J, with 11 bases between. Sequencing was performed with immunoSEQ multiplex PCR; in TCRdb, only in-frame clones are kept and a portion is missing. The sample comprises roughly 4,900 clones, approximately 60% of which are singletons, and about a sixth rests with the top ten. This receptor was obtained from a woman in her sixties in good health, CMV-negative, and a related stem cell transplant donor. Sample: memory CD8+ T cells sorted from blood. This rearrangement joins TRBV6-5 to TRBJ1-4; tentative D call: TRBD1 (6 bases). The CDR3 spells CASSPGHYNEKLFF. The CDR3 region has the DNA TGTGCCAGCAGTCCGGGACACTATAATGAAAAACTGTTTTTT.